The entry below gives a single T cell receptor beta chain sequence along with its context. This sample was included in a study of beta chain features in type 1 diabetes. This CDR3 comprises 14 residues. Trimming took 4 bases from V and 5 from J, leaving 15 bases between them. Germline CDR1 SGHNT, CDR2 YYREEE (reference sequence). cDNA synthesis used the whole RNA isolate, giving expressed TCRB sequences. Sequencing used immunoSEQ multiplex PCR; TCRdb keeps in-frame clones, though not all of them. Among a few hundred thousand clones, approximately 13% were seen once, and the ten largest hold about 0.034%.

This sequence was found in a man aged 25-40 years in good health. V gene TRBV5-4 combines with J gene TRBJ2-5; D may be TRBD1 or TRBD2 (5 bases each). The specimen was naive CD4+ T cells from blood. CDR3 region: CASSREGPGETQYF. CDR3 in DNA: TGTGCCAGCAGCAGAGAGGGACCTGGGGAGACCCAGTACTTC. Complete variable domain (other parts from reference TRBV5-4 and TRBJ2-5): ETGVTQSPTHLIKTRGQQVTLRCSSQSGHNTVSWYQQALGQGPQFIFQYYREEENGRGNFPPRFSGLQFPNYSSELNVNALELDDSALYLCASSREGPGETQYFGPGTRLLVL.